The clone carrying this T cell receptor (beta chain) was counted between two and nine times. Antigen unknown. The PCR had 60 Vbeta and 13 Jbeta primers. Generated by immunoSEQ multiplex PCR, the TCRdb table keeps only in-frame clones and is missing some. The sample has some 130,000 clones; more than 65% are singletons. The data stem from a study of cytomegalovirus exposure and HLA in healthy donors. Study-wide results and caveats: There was a cluster of highly shared sequence variants that was likely a sequencing artifact. Some segments of the V type, notably TRBV6-2 and TRBV6-3, were excluded as indistinguishable.

Per the germline V gene, CDR1 is SGHRS and CDR2 is YFSETQ. There are 14 residues in the CDR3. The V gene lost 4 bases and the J gene lost 0 bases, with 7 bases spanning the gap. The chain employs TRBV5-1 and TRBJ2-2; perhaps TRBD1 as D (5 bases). Sequencing input: PBMCs. The clonotype originates from a male donor in good health and CMV-seropositive. The CDR3 DNA is TGCGCCAGCAGCCCGACAGCGAACACCGGGGAGCTGTTTTTT. It specifies CASSPTANTGELFF.